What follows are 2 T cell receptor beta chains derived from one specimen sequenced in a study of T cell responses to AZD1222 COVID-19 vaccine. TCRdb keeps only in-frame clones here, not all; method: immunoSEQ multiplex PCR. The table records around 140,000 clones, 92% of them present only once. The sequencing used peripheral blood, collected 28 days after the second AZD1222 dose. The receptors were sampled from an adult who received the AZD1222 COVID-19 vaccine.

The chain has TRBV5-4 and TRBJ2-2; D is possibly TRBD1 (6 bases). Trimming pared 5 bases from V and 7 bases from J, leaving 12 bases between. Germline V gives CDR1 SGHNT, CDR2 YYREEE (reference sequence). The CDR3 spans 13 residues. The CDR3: CASSSQGYGELFF. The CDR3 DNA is TGTGCCAGCAGTTCACAGGGTTACGGGGAGCTGTTTTTT.

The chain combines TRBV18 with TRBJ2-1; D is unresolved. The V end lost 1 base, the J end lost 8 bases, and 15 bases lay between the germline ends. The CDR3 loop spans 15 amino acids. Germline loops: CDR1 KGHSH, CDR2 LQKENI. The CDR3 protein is CASSPRPKGWDEQFF. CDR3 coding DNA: TGTGCCAGCTCACCACGTCCAAAGGGTTGGGATGAGCAGTTCTTC.